This T cell receptor (beta chain) was sequenced for a study of T cells after yellow fever vaccination (dated by TCRdb to about 2019). The study in broad terms: Libraries from fractions with low cell numbers were prepared with the SMART-Seq v4 Ultra Low Input RNA kit. Blood samples were taken at several timepoints before and after primary and secondary immunization, and bulk PBMC replicates and cell subsets were isolated. Two healthy male donors made up the cohort, one aged 18 to 29 years and the other aged 30 to 40 years. To follow T-cell clones before and after primary and booster YFV17D yellow fever vaccination, bulk TCR alpha and beta repertoires were sequenced over time.

Broader findings and caveats from the paper: Only two donors were included in the study, so the extent to which the findings can be generalized is limited. A small share of clonotypes was detected in both CD4 and CD8 compartments, with the overlap likely arising from convergent recombination. After the booster, most of the clones that had expanded following primary vaccination were detected again (almost 98% of CD4 and around 88% of CD8), which suggests that memory was broadly maintained. Because abundant contaminating clonotypes from the bulk population could be contained in FACS-sorted repertoires, computational filtering was required. The secondary T-cell response was found to be weaker but faster than the primary response, with a peak reached on day 5 rather than on day 15.

This clonotype was counted at least ten times. The antigen it binds to is not known. No base qualities exist here, and no much larger clone lies one base off it. Data came from an Illumina NovaSeq 6000. Synthesis of TCR cDNA relied on 5'RACE template switching, a step that introduced a universal primer site along with unique molecular identifiers. cDNA synthesis was primed from both the TCR alpha and TCR beta constant segments. Library amplification used two PCR steps, and the second PCR step added sample barcodes and sequencing adapters. Sequencing of libraries was performed on Illumina HiSeq 2500 (2x100 bp) or NovaSeq (2x150 bp). In the source study's methods: MIGEC handled demultiplexing of reads and collapsing into UMI consensus sequences, while MiXCR performed V(D)J alignment. Vaccine-responding clonotypes were identified with edgeR using replicate PBMC samples, with FDR below 0.01 and a log2 fold change above 5 up to day 15 being required. Each bulk clonotype was labeled CD4 or CD8 based on which sequenced repertoire, CD4 or CD8, contained the clonotype at higher abundance. TCRdb reworked the public reads: Q25 trimming with fastp, MiXCR clone assembly, productive beta chains retained. Identical CDR3 protein sequences are pooled into one entry, listed with their most common genes and DNA. Clone size and V and J calls follow TCRdb, not the original study. The sample table records about 320,000 distinct CDR3 sequences; 3.5% to 4.5% of these occur just once. The ten largest clones take up 15% to 20% of the sample.

Reading the label with the study, this specimen's treatment or condition is: live attenuated yellow fever vaccine strain. At every blood-draw timepoint, two biological replicates of bulk PBMCs were collected. PBMCs were isolated from peripheral blood using a standard Ficoll-Paque protocol. TriZol was used to extract RNA from bulk PBMCs, from CD4 and CD8 fractions, and from dextramer-positive and dextramer-negative fractions. Taken from the germline V gene (reference sequence), the CDR1 and CDR2 loops are SEHNR and FQNEAQ. The CDR3 sequence holds 10 residues, the cysteine and phenylalanine included. Solely the CDR3 DNA is kept, with 30 bases framed from the first base. V sheds 5 bases and J sheds 5 bases, leaving 3 bases between their ends.

The material was PBMCs, obtained 15 days after the yellow fever booster vaccination. The chain is assembled from TRBV7-9 and TRBJ1-2, with the D gene not clear enough to name. The TCR sequence derives from a young man who received the YFV17D yellow fever vaccine. At the DNA level, the sequence is TGTGCCAGCAGCCCGTATGGCTACACCTTC. Its protein reads: CASSPYGYTF.